The 8 T cell receptor beta chains reported below all come from one sample, sequenced in a study of human T cells and chemical hapten exposure. Time point given: patch test 1, 2 weeks after DPC sensitization. Treatment indicated: therapeutic diphenylcyclopropenone sensitization with weekly scalp DPC. TCRdb redid the calling of the RACE reads with MiXCR, one entry per CDR3 protein. The sample records approximately 80,000 distinct CDR3 sequences, approximately 12% being singletons. The sample here was whole blood, taken in connection with sensitization to the hapten diphenylcyclopropenone (DPC). These receptors came from a woman aged 45-65 years with alopecia areata. Some clones in this sample may be carry-over from other donors' samples.

This clonotype has more than one count but fewer than ten. The J gene is TRBJ2-2, the V gene TRBV6-2 or TRBV6-3; tentative D call: TRBD1 (6 bases). Deletions cut 6 bases from V and 4 bases from J, with 12 bases between. Per germline, CDR1 MNHEY and CDR2 SVGEGT. This CDR3 is built from 14 residues. CDR3 coding DNA: TGTGCCAGCAGCCTACAGGGATTCACCGGGGAGCTGTTTTTT. Translation: CASSLQGFTGELFF.

In its sample, this clonotype was seen a few times. The rearrangement uses TRBV3-1 and TRBJ2-3; D unresolved. Trimming took 2 bases from V and 4 from J, leaving 7 bases between them. Per the germline V gene, CDR1 is LGHDT and CDR2 is YNNKEL (reference sequence). This CDR3 has 13 residues. The CDR3: CASSQLGPDTQYF. The CDR3 region has the DNA TGTGCCAGCAGCCAATTGGGCCCAGATACGCAGTATTTT.

At least ten counts were recorded for this clonotype. J is TRBJ2-1 and V is TRBV11-2; D is perhaps TRBD1 (5 bases). Per the germline V gene, CDR1 is SGHAT and CDR2 is FQNNGV. The CDR3 is 17 residues long. Trimming took 4 bases from V and 0 from J, leaving 16 bases between them. This CDR3 is CASSSLGRVGSYNEQFF. CDR3 DNA sequence: TGTGCCAGCAGCTCCTTGGGCAGGGTGGGCTCCTACAATGAGCAGTTCTTC.

V is TRBV5-1 and J is TRBJ1-1; no reliable D call. This CDR3 has 14 amino acids. Between the trimmed V and J ends, which lost 0 bases and 1 base, there was a span of 7 bases. Per the germline V gene, CDR1 is SGHRS and CDR2 is YFSETQ. The DNA of the CDR3 is TGCGCCAGCAGCTTGGGGCAGTCGAACACTGAAGCTTTCTTT. Translating it yields CASSLGQSNTEAFF.

V gene TRBV29-1 combines with J gene TRBJ1-6; D possibly corresponds to TRBD1 (5 bases). Trimming cost V 4 bases and J 9 bases, with 13 bases left between them. The CDR3 has 13 residues. Germline V gives CDR1 SQVTM, CDR2 ANQGSEA. CDR3 in DNA: TGCAGCGTTGGAGATCGGAGGGGTTCACCCCTCCACTTT. It is translated as CSVGDRRGSPLHF.

The gene calls are TRBV7-6 and TRBJ1-4; D gene uncertain. The germline V gene has CDR1 SGHVS and CDR2 FNYEAQ. Trimming left V 1 base short and J 7 bases short, with 10 bases between. The CDR3 length is 14 residues. CDR3 bases: TGTGCCAGCAGCTTAGGGTCAATTGGTGAAAAACTGTTTTTT. This encodes CASSLGSIGEKLFF.

This clonotype was observed a few times. The chain couples TRBV6-6 to TRBJ1-1; no clear D gene. CDR1 is MNHNY, CDR2 SVGAGI, per germline (reference sequence). The CDR3 is 13 amino acids. Deletions cut 10 bases from V and 3 bases from J, with 15 bases between. The DNA for the CDR3 is TGTGCCACCTCTCCCAAACGGGACACTGAAGCTTTCTTT. Residues: CATSPKRDTEAFF.

The rearrangement joins TRBV7-2 to TRBJ1-5, with D perhaps matching TRBD1 (6 bases). This CDR3 is built from 15 residues. Germline CDR1 and CDR2: SGHTA and FQGNSA. V lost 2 bases and J 4 bases, leaving 12 bases between the germline ends. CDR3 loop: CASSLLPGENQPQHF. In DNA, the CDR3 is TGTGCCAGCAGCTTACTACCAGGGGAAAATCAGCCCCAGCATTTT.